This T cell receptor (beta chain) was recorded in a study of blood T cell repertoires in COVID-19. Study overall: Sources were T cells, B-cell-depleted T cells, or PBMCs; the material itself was cDNA or gDNA.

The V end was cut by 0 bases, the J end by 2 bases, with 9 bases between. Germline assignment: CDR1 SGDLS and CDR2 YYNGEE. This CDR3 contains 14 residues. Using immunoSEQ multiplex PCR, the repertoire was profiled, and TCRdb retains in-frame clones only, with some absent. Altogether about 150,000 clones are present, 91% being singletons, with the ten largest covering around 0.55%. The chain uses TRBV9 and TRBJ2-7; no firm D call. Sequencing was carried out using peripheral blood. The TCR was taken from a man aged 45-65 years with acute or convalescent COVID-19. The CDR3 DNA reads as TGTGCCAGCAGCGTAGACTCCGCAACCTACGAGCAGTACTTC. Translated: CASSVDSATYEQYF.